The 20 T cell receptor beta chains reported below all come from one sample, sequenced in a study of T cell repertoires in cytomegalovirus infection (dated by TCRdb to the late 2010s). The reads were generated on an Illumina HiSeq 1500. TCRdb applied fastp at Q25 and MiXCR to the public reads, then kept only in-frame beta chains. Rows merge per CDR3 protein into single entries with the most common DNA and genes. The sample table contains 650,000 to 900,000 distinct CDR3 sequences; only one count was recorded for approximately 32% of them. Roughly 12% of the sample is in the top ten clones. Antigens of these TCRs are unknown. This specimen's treatment or condition label, per the study, means: in vitro stimulation with specific CMV peptide epitopes to enrich CMV-specific T cells. Sequenced material: cultured CD8+ T cells from PBMCs, taken from culture after CMV antigen stimulation. These receptors all come from a human donor in good health (CMV status not recorded). Some clones in this sample may be carry-over from other donors' samples.

The sample holds a few counts of this clonotype. The gene calls are TRBV20-1 and TRBJ1-5; 10 bases align to TRBD1. From germline, CDR1 is DFQATT and CDR2 SNEGSKA (reference sequence). CDR3 length: 18 amino acids. V dropped 4 bases and J dropped 0; count of bases not matched to a gene: 12. The CDR3 coding sequence is TGCAGTGCTAAACCGGGACAGGGGACCCATTATAGCAATCAGCCCCAGCATTTT. Protein sequence: CSAKPGQGTHYSNQPQHF.

A note on this clonotype: With a much larger clone just one base away, this may be a read error. The chain joins TRBV7-2 to TRBJ2-3; the D gene is possibly TRBD1 (6 bases). In germline, CDR1 is SGHTA, CDR2 FQGNSA. CDR3 length: 16 residues. CDR3 nucleotides: TGTGCCAACAGCTTAGAGGCGACAGGCGGTACAGATACGCAGTATTTT. Residues: CANSLEATGGTDTQYF.

The rearrangement joins TRBV13 to TRBJ2-5; tentatively, D is TRBD1 (5 bases). Germline V lookup: CDR1 PRHDT, CDR2 FYEKMQ (reference sequence). The length of the CDR3 is 14 residues. The V end lost 3 bases, the J end lost 6 bases, and 14 bases lay between the germline ends. The CDR3 here is CASSFTQGGQTQYF. DNA of the CDR3: TGTGCCAGCAGCTTTACCCAGGGTGGACAGACCCAGTACTTC.

This clonotype was found a few times. V gene TRBV19 combines with J gene TRBJ2-3; 8 positions match TRBD2. Germline V gene sequence: CDR1 LNHDA, CDR2 SQIVND (reference sequence). Trimming took 7 bases from V and 0 from J; bases not matched to a gene: 6. The CDR3 is 15 amino acids. The CDR3 here is CASTLGLASTDTQYF. CDR3 DNA: TGTGCCAGTACCCTCGGACTAGCTAGCACAGATACGCAGTATTTT.

V and J are TRBV2 and TRBJ2-1; weak D call: TRBD1 (5 bases). Germline CDR1 is SNHLY and CDR2 is FYNNEI. The CDR3 consists of 12 residues. V was clipped by 7 bases and J by 6 bases, with 10 bases between them. This CDR3 is CASNQGLNEQFF. CDR3 DNA: TGTGCCAGCAATCAGGGTCTCAATGAGCAGTTCTTC.

This chain connects TRBV4-1 to TRBJ2-2; TRBD2 agrees at 10 bases. Germline V gene lookup returns CDR1 MGHRA and CDR2 YSYEKL. The CDR3 loop spans 14 amino acids. V shed 10 bases and J 4 bases; nucleotides not matched to a gene: 6. The CDR3 sequence: CAIRTSGITGELFF. The CDR3 DNA reads TGCGCCATAAGGACTAGCGGTATCACCGGGGAGCTGTTTTTT.

This clonotype was seen just once. The V and J genes are TRBV14 and TRBJ2-1; 9 bases align to TRBD1. The CDR3 consists of 15 residues. The trim removed 4 bases at V and 10 bases at J, leaving 11 bases unmatched. Germline loops: CDR1 SGHDN, CDR2 FVKESK. This chain's CDR3 is CASSPAGTGSKEQFF. The CDR3 region has the DNA TGTGCCAGCAGCCCTGCCGGGACAGGGTCAAAAGAGCAGTTCTTC.

This sequence joins TRBV20-1 and TRBJ2-1; no firm D call. With 3 bases removed from V and 4 bases from J, the gap between germline ends came to 10 bases. This CDR3 comprises 13 residues. In germline, CDR1 is DFQATT, CDR2 SNEGSKA (reference sequence). The CDR3 DNA is TGCAGTGCTAGGACGGACGAATACAATGAGCAGTTCTTC. It codes for CSARTDEYNEQFF.

V usage is TRBV6-5 and J usage is TRBJ2-3, with D unresolved. The V end lost 5 bases, the J end lost 5 bases, and 20 bases lay between the germline ends. The germline CDR1 and CDR2 sequences are MNHEY and SVGAGI. CDR3 length: 16 amino acids. This chain's CDR3 is CASSPWTTQPGDTQYF. CDR3 nucleotides: TGTGCCAGCAGTCCCTGGACCACTCAGCCGGGAGATACGCAGTATTTT.

Ten or more counts support this clonotype. V is TRBV27 and J is TRBJ1-2; a weak D match, TRBD1 (5 bases). V lost 6 bases and J 1 base, leaving 18 bases between the germline ends. Germline V CDR1 and CDR2: MNHEY, SMNVEV (reference sequence). The CDR3 runs to 16 residues. CDR3 nucleotides: TGTGCCAGCAGACCAGGGATTGCGGGTTTTAACTATGGCTACACCTTC. The encoded protein is CASRPGIAGFNYGYTF.

This clonotype has ten or more counts. V and J are TRBV7-8 and TRBJ2-7; a weak D match, TRBD1 (5 bases). Germline V gene lookup returns CDR1 SGHVS and CDR2 FQNEAQ. The V end was cut by 1 base, the J end by 3 bases, with 10 bases between. This CDR3 has 14 amino acids. CDR3 sequence (DNA): TGTGCCAGCAGCTTAGGGGCAGGGCTCTACGAGCAGTACTTC. Protein product: CASSLGAGLYEQYF.

Concerning this clonotype itself: At one boundary the junction diverges from the germline segment, which might be a read error. The rearrangement joins TRBV7-4 to TRBJ2-3; D gene unclear. The germline CDR1 and CDR2 sequences are SGHVT and SQSDAQ. The CDR3 has 12 amino acids. CDR3 protein: CTSSHSTDTQYF. In DNA form, the CDR3 reads TGTACCAGCAGCCACAGCACAGATACGCAGTATTTT. The full variable domain, completed using reference TRBV7-4 and TRBJ2-3, is GAGVSQSPRYKVAKRGRDVALRCDSISGHVTLYWYRQTLGQGSEVLTYSQSDAQRDKSGRPSGRFSAERPERSVSTLKIQRTEQGDSAVYLCTSSHSTDTQYFGPGTRLTVL.

V usage is TRBV7-8 and J usage is TRBJ2-1, with D tentatively TRBD1 (6 bases). CDR1 is SGHVS and CDR2 is FQNEAQ in the germline V gene. This CDR3 region has 14 residues. Trimming removed 6 bases at V and 9 bases at J, with 18 bases between. CDR3 sequence: CASRGDNEGTEQFF. Here the CDR3 DNA reads TGTGCCAGCAGAGGGGACAACGAGGGCACTGAGCAGTTCTTC. The variable domain in full, with the rest retrieved from reference TRBV7-8 and TRBJ2-1, is GAGVSQSPRYKVAKRGQDVALRCDPISGHVSLFWYQQALGQGPEFLTYFQNEAQLDKSGLPSDRFFAERPEGSVSTLKIQRTQQEDSAVYLCASRGDNEGTEQFFGPGTRLTVL.

This sequence joins TRBV19 and TRBJ2-1, with D possibly TRBD2 on 5 matching bases. V was trimmed by 3 bases and J by 8 bases, leaving 17 bases between them. Germline CDR1 is LNHDA and CDR2 is SQIVND (reference sequence). There are 15 residues in the CDR3. The DNA of the CDR3 is TGTGCCAGTAGTATCGGGGAAACGAGAAGGTATGAGCAGTTCTTC. It is translated as CASSIGETRRYEQFF. Combining the CDR3 with reference TRBV19 and TRBJ2-1 gives the whole variable domain DGGITQSPKYLFRKEGQNVTLSCEQNLNHDAMYWYRQDPGQGLRLIYYSQIVNDFQKGDIAEGYSVSREKKESFPLTVTSAQKNPTAFYLCASSIGETRRYEQFFGPGTRLTVL.

The rearrangement uses TRBV5-4 and TRBJ1-2; perhaps TRBD1 as D (6 bases). The germline V gene has CDR1 SGHNT and CDR2 YYREEE (reference sequence). V gave up 6 bases and J gave up 5 bases, with 17 bases separating them. The CDR3 is 14 residues long. CDR3 loop: CASIPGQGSYGYTF. The CDR3 DNA reads TGTGCCAGCATCCCGGGACAAGGATCTTATGGCTACACCTTC. Based on the CDR3 plus reference TRBV5-4 and TRBJ1-2, the full variable domain is ETGVTQSPTHLIKTRGQQVTLRCSSQSGHNTVSWYQQALGQGPQFIFQYYREEENGRGNFPPRFSGLQFPNYSSELNVNALELDDSALYLCASIPGQGSYGYTFGSGTRLTVV.

As for this clonotype: This could be a read error, since a much larger clone is one nucleotide away. This chain joins TRBV7-9 and TRBJ1-6; 7 nucleotides line up with TRBD1. CDR1 and CDR2 from the germline V gene are SEHNR and FQNEAQ (reference sequence). The CDR3 covers 17 residues. The V segment lost 8 bases and the J segment 8 bases; nucleotides outside the gene matches: 18. This CDR3 reads CASCSTRTGRRDSPLHF. Here the CDR3 DNA reads TGTGCCAGCTGCTCAACCCGGACAGGCCGTCGGGATTCACCCCTCCACTTT.

This clonotype showed up many times. J is TRBJ2-2 and V is TRBV6-5; D remains unclear. CDR3 length: 13 residues. With 2 bases removed from V and 4 bases from J, the gap between germline ends came to 5 bases. CDR1 and CDR2 (germline): MNHEY, SVGAGI. This CDR3 reads CASSYAATGELFF. Here the CDR3 DNA reads TGTGCCAGCAGTTACGCGGCCACCGGGGAGCTGTTTTTT.

This clonotype has at least ten counts. The J gene is TRBJ2-1, the V gene TRBV6-6; D not resolved. Germline V gives CDR1 MNHNY, CDR2 SVGAGI (reference sequence). Trimming left V 0 bases short and J 2 bases short, with 11 bases between. This CDR3 has 16 residues. The CDR3 DNA reads TGTGCCAGCAGTTACTCGACGGTCCTACCCTACAATGAGCAGTTCTTC. Translating gives CASSYSTVLPYNEQFF.

The chain carries TRBV29-1 and TRBJ1-1, with D maybe TRBD1 (5 bases). V gave up 8 bases and J gave up 5 bases, with 12 bases separating them. The CDR3 totals 11 residues. The germline V gene has CDR1 SQVTM and CDR2 ANQGSEA. The CDR3 region has the DNA TGCAGCCTTGGGGGGGTAACTGAAGCTTTCTTT. Translation gives CSLGGVTEAFF.

Regarding this clonotype: With a much larger clone just one base away, this may be a read error. V and J are TRBV7-3 and TRBJ2-1; a weak D match, TRBD1 (8 bases). The length of the CDR3 is 15 residues. The V end was cut by 4 bases, the J end by 7 bases, with 17 bases between. Germline assignment: CDR1 SGHTA and CDR2 FQGTGA. The CDR3: CASSSTGGGGNEQFF. In nucleotides, the CDR3 is TGTGCCAGCAGCTCAACAGGGGGGGGTGGGAATGAGCAGTTCTTC.